Only a few counts were recorded for the clone carrying this T cell receptor (beta chain). What it binds is unknown. These data are taken from a study of T cell repertoires in cytomegalovirus infection. Study at large: Researchers turned to recently identified HLA-C-restricted CMV epitopes as well as well-studied HLA-B-restricted ones. Both CMV infection and a matching HLA type were indicated by public TCR beta signatures. Study-wide results and limits: Individuals carrying CMV plus the relevant HLA were identified by cumulative frequency of public TCR beta families. HLA-C-restricted, CMV-specific TCR beta clonotypes were dominant ex vivo.

One entry per CDR3 protein results from TCRdb running MiXCR on the reads. The data contain 200,000 to 250,000 distinct CDR3 sequences, roughly two fifths of them singletons. The length of the CDR3 is 12 residues. V was shortened by 3 bases and J by 5 bases, with 7 bases between the two germline ends. CDR1 and CDR2 from the germline V gene are SGHTA and FQGNSA. The sequence was obtained from a human donor in good health (CMV status not recorded). Some clones in this sample may be carry-over from other donors' samples. The chain employs TRBV7-2 and TRBJ1-1; D perhaps matches TRBD1 (5 bases). Sequenced here: CD8+ T cells from cultured PBMCs, sampled from culture after CMV antigen stimulation. As DNA, the CDR3 is TGTGCCAGCAGCTTCAGGGAGACTGAAGCTTTCTTT. It yields the protein CASSFRETEAFF.